Shown below are 24 T cell receptor beta chains from a single sample sequenced in a study of T cells in Graves' hyperthyroidism and ophthalmopathy. Amplification targeted TCR beta CDR3 regions from RNA transcripts. Carried out on the TCR CDR3, a first-round RT-PCR used the HTBI primer set. TCRdb fed the multiplex PCR reads into MiXCR, producing one record per CDR3 protein. The table includes about 720,000 distinct CDR3 sequences, roughly 20% detected once. The specimen was blood. The receptor set was obtained from a woman aged 50 to 65 with Graves' hyperthyroidism that later progressed to Graves' ophthalmopathy.

This clonotype was recorded many times. The chain carries TRBV5-1 and TRBJ1-1; 11 nucleotides agree with TRBD1. CDR3 length: 16 residues. Losses at the gene ends were 4 bases for V and 4 bases for J; bases not matched to a gene: 9. Germline V gene sequence: CDR1 SGHRS, CDR2 YFSETQ. CDR3: CASSQRDRGSSTEAFF. The CDR3 DNA sequence: TGCGCCAGCAGCCAACGGGACAGGGGGAGCAGCACTGAAGCTTTCTTT.

Comments on this clonotype: A clone one base away is much larger, so this may be a read error. The chain recombines TRBV11-2 with TRBJ1-4; D is unclear. Trimming cost V 8 bases and J 0 bases, with 10 bases left between them. The germline CDR1 and CDR2 sequences are SGHAT and FQNNGV. The CDR3 has 14 amino acids. CDR3 DNA: TGTGCCAGCGGCCCCTCTACAACTAATGAAAAACTGTTTTTT. Its translation is CASGPSTTNEKLFF.

This clonotype was found many times. The V gene is TRBV29-1, the J gene TRBJ2-1, with TRBD1 matching 11 bases. The CDR3 loop spans 14 amino acids. The ends lost 8 bases at V and 4 bases at J; junction bases unmatched: 7. Germline V gives CDR1 SQVTM, CDR2 ANQGSEA. CDR3 in amino acids: CSLWTGGSYNEQFF. CDR3 DNA: TGCAGCCTTTGGACAGGGGGCAGTTACAATGAGCAGTTCTTC.

Only one count was recorded for this clonotype. The chain has TRBV10-3 and TRBJ2-1, with D possibly TRBD2 on 6 matching bases. This CDR3 contains 16 residues. Trimming removed 7 bases from V and 6 bases from J, with 22 bases in between. Germline V lookup: CDR1 ENHRY, CDR2 SYGVKD. CDR3 residues: CAITREGGALGNEQFF. CDR3 bases: TGTGCCATCACCCGAGAGGGCGGGGCCTTGGGCAATGAGCAGTTCTTC.

This clonotype was counted ten times or more. The V and J genes are TRBV2 and TRBJ2-5; 7 bases match TRBD1. CDR1 SNHLY and CDR2 FYNNEI come from the germline V gene. V dropped 7 bases and J dropped 5; count of bases not matched to a gene: 4. The CDR3 runs 12 residues. The CDR3 DNA is TGTGCCAGCAAATACAGGGGTGAGACCCAGTACTTC. Encoded protein: CASKYRGETQYF. Combining the CDR3 with reference TRBV2 and TRBJ2-5 gives the whole variable domain EPEVTQTPSHQVTQMGQEVILRCVPISNHLYFYWYRQILGQKVEFLVSFYNNEISEKSEIFDDQFSVERPDGSNFTLKIRSTKLEDSAMYFCASKYRGETQYFGPGTRLLVL.

This clonotype has ten or more counts. This sequence joins TRBV12-3 or TRBV12-4 and TRBJ2-2; D not resolved. This CDR3 contains 12 residues. V lost 5 bases to trimming and J lost 5 bases, with 6 bases between them. This chain's CDR3 is CASSPRTGELFF. CDR3 sequence (DNA): TGTGCCAGCAGTCCCCGGACCGGGGAGCTGTTTTTT.

This clonotype was counted ten times or more. V is TRBV5-6 and J is TRBJ1-2; 8 nucleotides agree with TRBD1. This CDR3 is 15 amino acids long. Germline values: CDR1 SGHDT, CDR2 YYEEEE. Trimming took 0 bases from V and 6 from J; bases not matched to a gene: 7. CDR3 protein: CASSLAGAGGNGYTF. For the CDR3, the DNA is TGTGCCAGCAGCTTGGCGGGGGCAGGGGGCAATGGCTACACCTTC.

The rearrangement joins TRBV25-1 to TRBJ1-3; D not resolved. The CDR3 sequence is 13 residues long. With 4 bases removed from V and 2 bases from J, the gap between germline ends came to 6 bases. CDR1 is MGHDK and CDR2 is SYGVNS in the germline V gene. CDR3 in DNA: TGTGCCAGCAGTGTACCAGCTGGAAACACCATATATTTT. Translated: CASSVPAGNTIYF.

This clonotype was seen just once. The V and J genes are TRBV11-1 and TRBJ2-7; 12 bases match TRBD2. CDR1 is SGHAT and CDR2 is FQDESV in the germline V gene (reference sequence). The CDR3 contains 16 residues. V gave up 5 bases and J gave up 6 bases; unmatched junction bases: 11. CDR3 sequence: CASSDGLAGSSGEQYF. The CDR3 nucleotides read TGTGCCAGCAGCGACGGACTAGCGGGGTCCTCCGGCGAGCAGTACTTC.

Of note for this clonotype: A much larger clone differs from this one at a single base, so this may be a read error. The chain employs TRBV12-3 or TRBV12-4 and TRBJ1-5; a weak D match, TRBD1 (5 bases). V was clipped by 3 bases and J by 0 bases, with 15 bases between them. The CDR3 extends over 17 amino acids. CDR3 loop: CASSFGALVYSNQPQHF. In DNA form, the CDR3 reads TGTGCCAGCAGTTTCGGGGCGTTGGTGTATAGCAATCAGCCCCAGCATTTT.

This clonotype was observed many times. The CDR3 loop is CSARPQGTSNQPQHF. In DNA, the CDR3 is TGCAGTGCAAGACCACAGGGAACGTCCAATCAGCCCCAGCATTTT. The chain links TRBV20-1 to TRBJ1-5; possibly TRBD1 for D (6 bases). V was pared by 6 bases and J by 3 bases, with 18 bases between. Per the germline V gene, CDR1 is DFQATT and CDR2 is SNEGSKA (reference sequence). The CDR3 extends over 15 amino acids.

This clonotype was seen more than once but under ten times. The rearrangement links TRBV24-1 to TRBJ1-2, with D tentatively TRBD1 (5 bases). Germline loops: CDR1 KGHDR, CDR2 SFDVKD. Trimming removed 4 bases at V and 4 bases at J, with 15 bases between. The length of the CDR3 is 15 residues. The CDR3 sequence: CATSDPGRSGYGYTF. CDR3 sequence (DNA): TGTGCCACCAGTGACCCGGGACGGTCTGGCTATGGCTACACCTTC.

Concerning this clonotype itself: This may come from a read error, since a much larger clone is one base off. The rearrangement joins TRBV11-2 to TRBJ2-5; weak D call: TRBD2 (6 bases). In germline, CDR1 is SGHAT, CDR2 FQNNGV. The germline V and J ends were trimmed by 5 bases and 2 bases, with 15 bases remaining between them. There are 15 residues in the CDR3. CDR3 sequence: CASSANGGLQETQYF. As DNA, the CDR3 is TGTGCCAGCAGCGCCAACGGTGGACTACAAGAGACCCAGTACTTC.

This clonotype has ten or more counts. The V call is TRBV10-3, the J call TRBJ1-4; D remains unclear. This CDR3 is 11 amino acids long. V was cut by 3 bases and J by 8 bases, with 4 bases left in between. Germline assignment: CDR1 ENHRY and CDR2 SYGVKD. CDR3 region: CAISEGEKLFF. The CDR3 region has the DNA TGTGCCATCAGTGAAGGGGAAAAACTGTTTTTT.

The V and J genes are TRBV19 and TRBJ1-6; 7 bases agree with TRBD1. CDR1 and CDR2 from the germline V gene are LNHDA and SQIVND (reference sequence). CDR3 size: 13 residues. The V and J ends lost 8 bases and 10 bases, in that order; junction bases with no gene match: 8. The CDR3 reads CASRGRGNSPLHF. In DNA, the CDR3 is TGTGCCAGTCGGGGCAGGGGGAACTCACCCCTCCACTTT.

This clonotype has ten or more counts. The rearrangement links TRBV2 to TRBJ2-1, with 8 bases lining up with TRBD2. Germline loops: CDR1 SNHLY, CDR2 FYNNEI. Trimming removed 3 bases from V and 4 bases from J; junction bases left unmatched: 5. The CDR3 is made up of 15 amino acids. The CDR3, as DNA: TGTGCCAGCAGTGATGCGAGCGGGAGTTACAATGAGCAGTTCTTC. It codes for CASSDASGSYNEQFF.

A few counts support this clonotype. The chain has TRBV7-9 and TRBJ1-6, with 12 bases identical to TRBD1. The junction had 4 bases not matched to a gene; V was cut back by 5 bases and J by 8 bases. The CDR3 totals 15 residues. In germline, CDR1 is SEHNR, CDR2 FQNEAQ (reference sequence). CDR3 loop: CASSGTGGAHSPLHF. In nucleotides, the CDR3 is TGTGCCAGCAGCGGGACAGGGGGCGCGCATTCACCCCTCCACTTT.

This clonotype has more than one count but fewer than ten. This sequence joins TRBV5-6 and TRBJ2-7; D remains ambiguous. CDR3 length: 12 residues. CDR1 is SGHDT, CDR2 YYEEEE, per germline. V was trimmed by 2 bases and J by 7 bases, leaving 10 bases between them. The DNA for the CDR3 is TGTGCCAGCAGCTTTGGGCCCCTGGAGCAGTACTTC. Its protein is CASSFGPLEQYF.

This clonotype was observed many times. The chain links TRBV2 to TRBJ2-5; tentatively, D is TRBD1 or TRBD2 (5 bases each). The germline V gene encodes CDR1 SNHLY and CDR2 FYNNEI. The CDR3 totals 15 residues. Trimming left V 5 bases short and J 5 bases short, with 18 bases between. The CDR3, as DNA: TGTGCCAGCAGTCTGGGACCGAAGATGGGGGAGACCCAGTACTTC. Translation gives CASSLGPKMGETQYF.

This chain joins TRBV12-3 or TRBV12-4 and TRBJ2-7; 9 positions match TRBD1. V was pared by 3 bases and J by 4 bases, with 7 bases of the junction left unmatched. This CDR3 has 15 amino acids. CDR3 sequence (DNA): TGTGCCAGCAGTTTGGTTCGGGACAGGGTTTACGAGCAGTACTTC. Translation: CASSLVRDRVYEQYF.

In this sample, this clonotype turned up many times. J is TRBJ2-7 and V is TRBV30, with unresolved D. Germline lookup yields CDR1 GTSNPN and CDR2 SVGIG (reference sequence). This CDR3 is 11 amino acids long. Trimming removed 4 bases from V and 3 bases from J, with 7 bases in between. The CDR3 nucleotides are TGTGCCTGGATCGTGGGCTACGAGCAGTACTTC. This sequence encodes CAWIVGYEQYF.

This clonotype came up many times. The V call is TRBV12-3 or TRBV12-4, the J call TRBJ1-3, with 7 positions matching TRBD1. J gave up 0 bases and V 7 bases, and 6 bases lay outside the gene matches. The CDR3 has 15 amino acids. The CDR3 reads CASKSTGVSGNTIYF. CDR3 in DNA: TGTGCCAGCAAGAGTACAGGGGTCTCTGGAAACACCATATATTTT.

This clonotype has more than one count but fewer than ten. At one boundary the junction diverges from the germline segment, which might be a read error. The rearrangement uses TRBV6-1 and TRBJ1-5; D gene unclear. Germline V gene data show CDR1 as MNHNS and CDR2 as SASEGT. This CDR3 region has 15 residues. This chain's CDR3 is CASREELGSNQPQHF. DNA of the CDR3: TGTGCCAGCAGGGAAGAGCTCGGAAGCAATCAGCCCCAGCATTTT.

This chain links TRBV30 with TRBJ1-6, with D unresolved. The CDR3 covers 11 residues. Germline CDR1 and CDR2: GTSNPN and SVGIG (reference sequence). The V and J ends lost 1 base and 5 bases respectively, with 0 bases between them. As DNA, the CDR3 is TGTGCCTGGAGTGATAATTCACCCCTCCACTTT. Residues: CAWSDNSPLHF.